The 10 T cell receptor beta chains below were found in one sample sequenced in a study of multiple sclerosis patients with progressive multifocal leukoencephalopathy. Time point noted: time of PML onset. Clones were sequenced by immunoSEQ multiplex PCR, and TCRdb holds only the in-frame ones, with some missing. Of about 31,000 clones in the sample, 87% were seen once. Material: PBMCs, obtained from a patient treated with natalizumab. The receptors come from a woman in her forties with progressive multifocal leukoencephalopathy.

The V and J genes are TRBV28 and TRBJ2-5; a possible D gene is TRBD1 (5 bases). Germline values: CDR1 MDHEN, CDR2 SYDVKM. The CDR3 loop spans 14 amino acids. Trimming took off 1 base at V and 2 bases at J, with 8 bases between the two ends. CDR3 bases: TGTGCCAGCAGTTTATTGGGGCAGCAAGAGACCCAGTACTTC. This encodes CASSLLGQQETQYF.

This rearrangement joins TRBV20-1 to TRBJ1-2; TRBD1 is a possible D gene (5 bases). The germline V gene has CDR1 DFQATT and CDR2 SNEGSKA (reference sequence). This CDR3 comprises 11 residues. The chain's CDR3 is CRPGTDGGYTF. Written as DNA, the CDR3 is TGCAGACCCGGGACGGACGGGGGCTACACCTTC.

The chain combines TRBV19 with TRBJ2-4, with D tentatively TRBD1 (5 bases). Trimming took 1 base from V and 1 from J, leaving 5 bases between them. Per germline, CDR1 LNHDA and CDR2 SQIVND (reference sequence). CDR3 length: 14 amino acids. CDR3 sequence (DNA): TGTGCCAGTAGTATAGGGGGCGCCAAAAACATTCAGTACTTC. It codes for CASSIGGAKNIQYF.

Written as DNA, the CDR3 is TGTGCCAGCAAAATTGACAGGTTTGGTGGCTACACCTTC. This translates into CASKIDRFGGYTF. This chain links TRBV19 with TRBJ1-2; a possible D gene is TRBD1 (6 bases). CDR1 is LNHDA and CDR2 is SQIVND in the germline V gene (reference sequence). V was cut by 9 bases and J by 7 bases, with 18 bases left in between. The CDR3 is 13 residues long.

The chain joins TRBV18 to TRBJ1-4; 10 bases line up with TRBD1. V lost 2 bases and J lost 4; bases outside the gene matches: 7. Germline assignment: CDR1 KGHSH and CDR2 LQKENI. The CDR3 runs 17 residues. The CDR3 here is CASSPTPWTGGNEKLFF. The CDR3 coding sequence is TGTGCCAGCTCACCAACACCGTGGACAGGGGGTAATGAAAAACTGTTTTTT.

The chain combines TRBV29-1 with TRBJ1-2, with D possibly TRBD1 on 5 matching bases. In germline, CDR1 is SQVTM, CDR2 ANQGSEA. CDR3 size: 12 residues. V shed 7 bases and J shed 4 bases, with 13 bases lying between them. CDR3 in DNA: TGCAGCGCCTCACGAGACAGCTATGGCTACACCTTC. Translation gives CSASRDSYGYTF.

The chain uses TRBV6-1 and TRBJ2-5, with a possible D match to TRBD2 (5 bases). Germline CDR1 and CDR2: MNHNS and SASEGT. V lost 4 bases and J lost 5, with 11 bases in between. CDR3 length: 13 residues. In DNA form, the CDR3 reads TGTGCCAGCAGTGGAGGGCGAAGGGAGACCCAGTACTTC. Encoded protein: CASSGGRRETQYF.

This clone is a singleton in its sample. V usage is TRBV18 and J usage is TRBJ1-2, with D hard to call. The germline V gene encodes CDR1 KGHSH and CDR2 LQKENI. This CDR3 region has 15 residues. V was pared by 6 bases and J by 4 bases, with 18 bases between. The CDR3 is CASSPREAGTYGYTF. In nucleotides, the CDR3 is TGTGCCAGCTCCCCTCGGGAAGCAGGAACCTATGGCTACACCTTC.

The chain uses TRBV7-9 and TRBJ1-2, with unresolved D. V was pared by 6 bases and J by 0 bases, with 20 bases between. Germline CDR1 is SEHNR and CDR2 is FQNEAQ (reference sequence). The CDR3 totals 17 residues. CDR3 sequence: CASSPSVATSTNYGYTF. The CDR3 region has the DNA TGTGCCAGCAGTCCCTCTGTCGCAACGTCGACTAACTATGGCTACACCTTC.

This clone came up once. The CDR3 protein is CASSEWGKNTEAFF. In DNA form, the CDR3 reads TGTGCCAGCAGTGAGTGGGGGAAGAACACTGAAGCTTTCTTT. V gene TRBV25-1 combines with J gene TRBJ1-1, with D perhaps TRBD1 (5 bases). This CDR3 has 14 amino acids. In germline, CDR1 is MGHDK, CDR2 SYGVNS. Trimming took off 3 bases at V and 1 base at J, with 9 bases between the two ends.